A selection of T cell receptor beta chains follows, all from one sample in a study of OX40 agonist ivuxolimab in advanced cancers. Libraries were prepared by immunoSEQ multiplex PCR; TCRdb keeps only in-frame clonotypes and omits some of them. Of around 64,000 clones listed, 87% were seen once; the top ten hold around 0.8%. The sequenced sample was CD4+ or CD8+ T cells sorted from blood, obtained in a trial of the OX40 agonist ivuxolimab. These receptors originate from an adult with an advanced solid tumor such as melanoma, head and neck, liver or kidney cancer. The CDR3 runs from the conserved cysteine through the conserved F or W. A D gene is named only where the DNA matches it firmly. The size entry is marked missing in some rows and otherwise reads once, few, many or a size class.

V	size	D	J	DNA	CDR3
TRBV27	.	.	TRBJ1-3	TGTGCCAGCAGTTTAGCCGGTGCTGGAAACACCATATATTTT	CASSLAGAGNTIYF
TRBV6-6	.	.	TRBJ2-1	TGTGCCAGCAGACAACTAGCAGGCGAGGAGTATGAGCAGTTCTTC	CASRQLAGEEYEQFF
TRBV28	once	.	TRBJ2-7	TGTGCCAGCAGCGTTGAGTACGAGCAGTACTTC	CASSVEYEQYF
TRBV6-6	.	.	TRBJ1-5	TGTGCCAGCAGTCCCCGGGACAGCAATCAGCCCCAGCATTTT	CASSPRDSNQPQHF
TRBV5-6	.	.	TRBJ2-5	TGTGCCAGCAGCGAGGACGGGCTCCAAGAGACCCAGTACTTC	CASSEDGLQETQYF
TRBV18	.	TRBD1	TRBJ2-3	TGTGCCAGCTCACCCCCACAGGGGGATGGCACAGATACGCAGTATTTT	CASSPPQGDGTDTQYF
TRBV10-2	.	TRBD2	TRBJ2-7	TGCGCCAGCAGTGACTCCCTTGCTGCGGGGGCCTACGAGCAGTACTTC	CASSDSLAAGAYEQYF
TRBV7-2	.	TRBD2	TRBJ2-7	TGTGCCAGCAGCTTAGACAGGACTAGCAGCTACGAGCAGTACTTC	CASSLDRTSSYEQYF
TRBV13	.	TRBD2	TRBJ2-5	TGTGCCAGCAGCTATAGCGGGGGCGGGCAAGAGACCCAGTACTTC	CASSYSGGGQETQYF
TRBV7-9	.	.	TRBJ2-7	TGTGCCAGCAGCCCCAGTTCGTTAAGGGTTCAGTACTTC	CASSPSSLRVQYF
TRBV27	.	.	TRBJ2-6	TGTGCCAGCAGTTCACAGGGAGCTGGGGCCAACGTCCTGACTTTC	CASSSQGAGANVLTF
TRBV28	.	.	TRBJ2-3	TGTGCCACCGCAGGGTATGGAGATACGCAGTATTTT	CATAGYGDTQYF
TRBV5-1	.	.	TRBJ2-3	TGCGCCAGCAGGAGAGGGGGGAGCACAGATACGCAGTATTTT	CASRRGGSTDTQYF
TRBV6-5	.	.	TRBJ1-4	TGTGCCAGCAGTCGGCGCCCCAATGAAAAACTGTTTTTT	CASSRRPNEKLFF
TRBV9	.	.	TRBJ2-1	TGTGCCAGCAGCGTAGCTACGGGTGCGGGCTACAATGAGCAGTTCTTC	CASSVATGAGYNEQFF
TRBV7-6	once	TRBD1	TRBJ1-1	TGTGCCAGCAGCCGCACAGGGGGCCGGGAAGCTTTCTTT	CASSRTGGREAFF
TRBV18	.	.	TRBJ1-3	TGTGCCAGCTCTCCGAACGGGGCAGCTGGAAACACCATATATTTT	CASSPNGAAGNTIYF
TRBV15	.	TRBD1	TRBJ1-4	TGTGCCACCACCCAGGGGGAGACTCCTAATGAAAAACTGTTTTTT	CATTQGETPNEKLFF
TRBV10-3	.	TRBD1	TRBJ1-5	TGTGCCATCAGTGATAGCCAAGGGGGCAGGCAGCCCCAGCATTTT	CAISDSQGGRQPQHF
TRBV6-1	.	.	TRBJ1-5	TGTGCCAGCAGTGAGCCAGACTATAGCAATCAGCCCCAGCATTTT	CASSEPDYSNQPQHF
TRBV29-1	.	.	TRBJ2-5	TGCAGCGTTGGGGCAGGGAGGCAAGAGACCCAGTACTTC	CSVGAGRQETQYF
TRBV29-1	.	TRBD1	TRBJ2-7	TGCAGCGTTGTGATTCGGGACAGGGTAATCAGGGACGAGCAGTACTTC	CSVVIRDRVIRDEQYF
TRBV5-1	.	.	TRBJ1-5	TGCGCCAGCAGCTTAGGAACAGGCAATCAGCCCCAGCATTTT	CASSLGTGNQPQHF
TRBV7-9	.	TRBD1	TRBJ1-5	TGTGCCAGCAGCGGGACAGGGGATTTGCAGCCCCAGCATTTT	CASSGTGDLQPQHF
TRBV29-1	.	.	TRBJ2-1	TGCAGCGTTTTGGGACTGAACAATGAGCAGTTCTTC	CSVLGLNNEQFF
TRBV5-1	.	TRBD1	TRBJ1-2	TGCGCCAGCAGCGGAAGGACAGGAAACTATGGCTACACCTTC	CASSGRTGNYGYTF
TRBV4-2	.	TRBD1	TRBJ2-1	TGTGCCAGCAACGCGGGACAGGGCCCCTACAATGAGCAGTTCTTC	CASNAGQGPYNEQFF
TRBV7-8	.	.	TRBJ2-3	TGTGCCAGCAGCCTGGGCCCAGTCGGGGGTACGCAGTATTTT	CASSLGPVGGTQYF
TRBV5-8	.	.	TRBJ2-5	TGTGCCAGCAGCTTGGCGGGGGCGGGTCAAGAGACCCAGTACTTC	CASSLAGAGQETQYF
TRBV9	.	TRBD1	TRBJ1-5	TGTGCCAGCAGCGACGGGACAGGGACTCAACCCCAGCATTTT	CASSDGTGTQPQHF
TRBV19	.	TRBD2	TRBJ2-7	TGTGCCAGTAGTATAAGTGGGGGGGGAAGCTACTACGAGCAGTACTTC	CASSISGGGSYYEQYF
TRBV27	.	.	TRBJ2-5	TGTGCCAGCAGAATTCACTGGGTCTCAGAGACCCAGTACTTC	CASRIHWVSETQYF
TRBV4-1	.	TRBD1	TRBJ2-3	TGCGCCAGCAGCACTCCGGGACAGGGAACAGATACGCAGTATTTT	CASSTPGQGTDTQYF
TRBV9	.	.	TRBJ2-7	TGTGCCAGCAGCCCCTGGGACACCTCCTCCCACGAGCAGTACTTC	CASSPWDTSSHEQYF
TRBV15	.	.	TRBJ2-5	TGTGCCACCAGCAGGGAGTGGGGGGCGGGGGAGACCCAGTACTTC	CATSREWGAGETQYF
TRBV7-9	.	.	TRBJ1-2	TGTGCCAGCAGCTCGCGACACGTCGGTGGCTACACCTTC	CASSSRHVGGYTF
TRBV19	few	TRBD1	TRBJ1-2	TGTGCCAGTGGGGACAGGGAAGGCGGCTACACCTTC	CASGDREGGYTF
TRBV30	.	TRBD2	TRBJ2-3	TGTGCCTGGAGTGTCGGAGCGGGGAGCACAGATACGCAGTATTTT	CAWSVGAGSTDTQYF
TRBV11-3	.	.	TRBJ2-1	TGTGCCAGCAGCCCCGGTGGATACAATGAGCAGTTCTTC	CASSPGGYNEQFF